These T cell receptor beta chains were read from a single sample in a study of blood T cell repertoires in COVID-19. Using immunoSEQ multiplex PCR, the repertoire was profiled, and TCRdb retains in-frame clones only, with some absent. The sample has some 120,000 clones; around 77% are singletons. Sequenced material: peripheral blood. The receptors come from a human donor in a cohort sampled during active COVID-19. Both conserved end residues are part of each CDR3. A D gene is named only where the DNA matches it firmly. The listing skips clone size in some rows; elsewhere it reads once, few, many or a size class.

NA	TRBV30	NA	TRBJ1-1	CAWSLRAGGYGGTEAFF	TGTGCCTGGAGCCTGAGGGCCGGGGGTTATGGTGGCACTGAAGCTTTCTTT
NA	TRBV11-1	NA	TRBJ1-2	CASSLRPEGYGYTF	TGTGCCAGCAGCCTCCGGCCCGAGGGCTATGGCTACACCTTC
NA	TRBV2	NA	TRBJ1-1	CASSEGRTNMNTEAFF	TGTGCCAGCAGTGAAGGCCGAACCAACATGAACACTGAAGCTTTCTTT
NA	TRBV5-6	TRBD1	TRBJ2-1	CASSYLTGRNEQFF	TGTGCCAGCAGCTACCTGACAGGGAGAAATGAGCAGTTCTTC
NA	TRBV20-1	NA	TRBJ1-4	CSALQGEKLFF	TGCAGTGCGCTCCAGGGGGAAAAACTGTTTTTT
NA	TRBV2	NA	TRBJ1-1	CASTSGNTEAFF	TGTGCCAGCACGTCAGGGAACACTGAAGCTTTCTTT
NA	TRBV3-1/TRBV3-2	NA	TRBJ2-1	CASSPQDYNEQFF	TGTGCCAGCAGCCCACAGGATTACAATGAGCAGTTCTTC
few	TRBV4-1	NA	TRBJ1-1	CASSQDGAGSTEAFF	TGCGCCAGCAGCCAAGATGGGGCGGGGAGCACTGAAGCTTTCTTT
NA	TRBV2	NA	TRBJ2-7	CASSEYPNSEQYF	TGTGCCAGCAGTGAATACCCTAACAGCGAGCAGTACTTC
NA	TRBV18	NA	TRBJ2-7	CASSPPMVQGPYEQYF	TGTGCCAGCTCACCACCTATGGTACAGGGCCCCTACGAGCAGTACTTC
NA	TRBV7-8	TRBD1	TRBJ1-1	CASRQGAENTEAFF	TGTGCCAGCCGCCAGGGGGCGGAGAACACTGAAGCTTTCTTT
once	TRBV14	TRBD2	TRBJ2-7	CASSQGAGGFYEQYF	TGTGCCAGCAGCCAAGGAGCGGGAGGGTTCTACGAGCAGTACTTC
NA	TRBV2	TRBD1	TRBJ2-7	CASRAGTGGYEQYF	TGTGCCAGCAGAGCCGGGACAGGAGGGTACGAGCAGTACTTC
once	TRBV4-1	TRBD1	TRBJ2-7	CASSQAGSQGGEQYF	TGCGCCAGCAGCCAAGCAGGTTCACAGGGGGGCGAGCAGTACTTC
NA	TRBV19	NA	TRBJ1-2	CASSIDDGANYGYTF	TGTGCCAGTAGTATAGATGACGGAGCTAACTATGGCTACACCTTC
NA	TRBV29-1	NA	TRBJ2-3	CSVEGQNTDTQYF	TGCAGCGTTGAAGGACAGAACACAGATACGCAGTATTTT
few	TRBV2	TRBD1	TRBJ2-7	CASSERQGFYEQYF	TGTGCCAGCAGTGAACGACAGGGGTTCTACGAGCAGTACTTC
NA	TRBV19	TRBD1	TRBJ1-5	CASSTLPGTGNNQPQHF	TGTGCCAGTAGTACCTTACCCGGGACAGGGAACAATCAGCCCCAGCATTTT
NA	TRBV7-8	NA	TRBJ1-3	CASSLGHSSSGNTIYF	TGTGCCAGCAGCTTGGGACACTCGAGCTCTGGAAACACCATATATTTT
NA	TRBV7-7	NA	TRBJ1-2	CASSPARGPRGNGYTF	TGTGCTAGCAGCCCCGCCCGGGGACCACGGGGGAATGGCTACACCTTC
NA	TRBV3-1/TRBV3-2	TRBD1	TRBJ2-7	CASSQDPSGQGNYEQYF	TGTGCCAGCAGCCAAGATCCGTCGGGACAGGGGAACTACGAGCAGTACTTC
NA	TRBV7-9	TRBD1	TRBJ1-2	CASSLAEAGGAHGYTF	TGTGCCAGCAGCTTAGCGGAGGCAGGGGGCGCCCATGGCTACACCTTC
once	TRBV9	TRBD1	TRBJ1-4	CASSSPTGGGEKLFF	TGTGCCAGCAGCTCACCAACAGGGGGAGGTGAAAAACTGTTTTTT
NA	TRBV4-1	TRBD2	TRBJ2-7	CASSQDRLAPRSEQYF	TGCGCCAGCAGCCAAGATAGACTAGCGCCCCGCTCCGAGCAGTACTTC
NA	TRBV7-9	TRBD1	TRBJ2-7	CASRHTGTGRPYEQYF	TGTGCCAGCAGGCATACCGGGACAGGAAGGCCCTACGAGCAGTACTTC
NA	TRBV10-1	TRBD1	TRBJ2-2	CASSRGQGAGELFF	TGCGCCAGCAGCCGGGGACAGGGGGCCGGGGAGCTGTTTTTT
NA	TRBV7-9	NA	TRBJ2-3	CASSFEGSTDTQYF	TGTGCCAGCAGCTTTGAGGGCAGCACAGATACGCAGTATTTT
NA	TRBV2	TRBD2	TRBJ2-7	CASTPGLDYEQYF	TGTGCCAGCACTCCGGGACTAGACTACGAGCAGTACTTC
NA	TRBV18	NA	TRBJ1-5	CASSPPPDSGDSNQPQHF	TGTGCCAGCTCACCACCCCCTGACTCGGGGGATAGCAATCAGCCCCAGCATTTT
few	TRBV3-1/TRBV3-2	NA	TRBJ1-1	CASSQGRGEAFF	TGTGCCAGCAGCCAAGGCAGGGGTGAAGCTTTCTTT
once	TRBV2	TRBD2	TRBJ2-7	CASEGLAGNEQYF	TGTGCCAGCGAAGGACTAGCAGGGAACGAGCAGTACTTC
once	TRBV4-1	NA	TRBJ1-2	CASSQDSRNYGYTF	TGCGCCAGCAGCCAAGATTCCAGGAACTATGGCTACACCTTC